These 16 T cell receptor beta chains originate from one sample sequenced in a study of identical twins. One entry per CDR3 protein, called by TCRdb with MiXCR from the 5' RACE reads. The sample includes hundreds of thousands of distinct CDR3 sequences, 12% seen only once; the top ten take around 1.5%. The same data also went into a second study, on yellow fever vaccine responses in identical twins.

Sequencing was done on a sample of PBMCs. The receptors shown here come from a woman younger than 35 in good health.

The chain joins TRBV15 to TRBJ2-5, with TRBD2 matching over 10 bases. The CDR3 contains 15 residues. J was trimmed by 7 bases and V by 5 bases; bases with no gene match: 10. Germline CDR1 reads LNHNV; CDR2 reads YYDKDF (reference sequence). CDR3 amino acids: CATSSRLAGAVTQYF. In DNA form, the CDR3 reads TGTGCCACCAGCTCCCGTCTAGCGGGAGCGGTGACCCAGTACTTC.

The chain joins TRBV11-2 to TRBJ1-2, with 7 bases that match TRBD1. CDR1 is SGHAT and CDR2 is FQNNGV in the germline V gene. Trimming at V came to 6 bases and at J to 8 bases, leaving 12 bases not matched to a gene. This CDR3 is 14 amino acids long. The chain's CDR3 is CASSTVGQTRGYTF. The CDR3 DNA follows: TGTGCCAGCAGTACGGTGGGACAGACTCGGGGCTACACCTTC.

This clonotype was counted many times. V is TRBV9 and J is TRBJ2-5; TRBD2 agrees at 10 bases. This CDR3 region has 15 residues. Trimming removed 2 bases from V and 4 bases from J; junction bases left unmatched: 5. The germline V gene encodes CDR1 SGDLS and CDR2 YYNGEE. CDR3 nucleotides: TGTGCCAGCAGCGTGACTAGCGGGTTAGGAGAGACCCAGTACTTC. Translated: CASSVTSGLGETQYF. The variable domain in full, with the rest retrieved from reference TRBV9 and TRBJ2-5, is DSGVTQTPKHLITATGQRVTLRCSPRSGDLSVYWYQQSLDQGLQFLIQYYNGEERAKGNILERFSAQQFPDLHSELNLSSLELGDSALYFCASSVTSGLGETQYFGPGTRLLVL.

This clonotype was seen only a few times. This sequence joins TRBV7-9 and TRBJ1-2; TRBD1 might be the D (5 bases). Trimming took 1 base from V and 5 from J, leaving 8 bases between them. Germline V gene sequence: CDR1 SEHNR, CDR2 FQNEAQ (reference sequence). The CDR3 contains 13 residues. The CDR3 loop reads CASSLGDRYGYTF. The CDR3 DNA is TGTGCCAGCAGCTTAGGGGACCGGTATGGCTACACCTTC.

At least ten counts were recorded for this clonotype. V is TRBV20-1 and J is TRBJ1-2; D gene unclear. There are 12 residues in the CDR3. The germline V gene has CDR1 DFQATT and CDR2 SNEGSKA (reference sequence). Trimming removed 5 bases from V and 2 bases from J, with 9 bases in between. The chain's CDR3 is CSAWTANYGYTF. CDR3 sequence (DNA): TGCAGTGCTTGGACGGCCAACTATGGCTACACCTTC.

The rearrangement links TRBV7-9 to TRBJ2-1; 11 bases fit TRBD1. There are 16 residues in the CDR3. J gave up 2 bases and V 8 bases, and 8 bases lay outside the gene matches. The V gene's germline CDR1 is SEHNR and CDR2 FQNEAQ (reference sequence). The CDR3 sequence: CASDTGGQGAYNEQFF. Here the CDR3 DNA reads TGTGCCAGCGATACGGGGGGACAGGGGGCCTACAATGAGCAGTTCTTC. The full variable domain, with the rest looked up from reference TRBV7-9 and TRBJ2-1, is DTGVSQNPRHKITKRGQNVTFRCDPISEHNRLYWYRQTLGQGPEFLTYFQNEAQLEKSRLLSDRFSAERPKGSFSTLEIQRTEQGDSAMYLCASDTGGQGAYNEQFFGPGTRLTVL.

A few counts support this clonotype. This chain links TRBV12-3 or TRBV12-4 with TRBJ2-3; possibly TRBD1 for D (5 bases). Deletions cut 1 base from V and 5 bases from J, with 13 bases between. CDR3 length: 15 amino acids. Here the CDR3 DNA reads TGTGCCAGCAGTTTAGGGCAGGGTGTTCAAGATACGCAGTATTTT. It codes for CASSLGQGVQDTQYF.

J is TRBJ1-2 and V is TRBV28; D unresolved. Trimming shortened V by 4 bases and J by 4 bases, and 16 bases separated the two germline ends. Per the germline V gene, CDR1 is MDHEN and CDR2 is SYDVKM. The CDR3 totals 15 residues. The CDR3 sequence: CASSSPDTNSYGYTF. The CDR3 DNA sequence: TGTGCCAGCAGTTCACCCGACACCAACAGCTATGGCTACACCTTC.

Written as DNA, the CDR3 is TGCGCCAGCAGCCTCGGAGCCACAGGGGGAGAGCAGTTCTTC. Amino acids: CASSLGATGGEQFF. This chain links TRBV5-1 with TRBJ2-1; 8 bases are a match to TRBD1. Trimming at V came to 4 bases and at J to 10 bases, leaving 10 bases not matched to a gene. The germline gives CDR1 SGHRS, CDR2 YFSETQ. There are 14 residues in the CDR3. The full variable domain, rest sourced from reference TRBV5-1 and TRBJ2-1, is KAGVTQTPRYLIKTRGQQVTLSCSPISGHRSVSWYQQTPGQGLQFLFEYFSETQRNKGNFPGRFSGRQFSNSRSEMNVSTLELGDSALYLCASSLGATGGEQFFGPGTRLTVL.

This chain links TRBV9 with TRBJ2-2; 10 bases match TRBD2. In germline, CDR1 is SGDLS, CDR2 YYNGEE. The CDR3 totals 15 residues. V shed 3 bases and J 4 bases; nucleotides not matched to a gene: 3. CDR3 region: CASSATSGPTGELFF. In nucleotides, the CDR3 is TGTGCCAGCAGCGCGACTAGCGGGCCCACCGGGGAGCTGTTTTTT.

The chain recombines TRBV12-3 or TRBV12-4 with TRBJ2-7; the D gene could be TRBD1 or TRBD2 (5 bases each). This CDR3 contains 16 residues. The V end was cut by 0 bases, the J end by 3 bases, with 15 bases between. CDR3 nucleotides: TGTGCCAGCAGTTTAGCGCCCCTCGGGGACGGCTACGAGCAGTACTTC. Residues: CASSLAPLGDGYEQYF.

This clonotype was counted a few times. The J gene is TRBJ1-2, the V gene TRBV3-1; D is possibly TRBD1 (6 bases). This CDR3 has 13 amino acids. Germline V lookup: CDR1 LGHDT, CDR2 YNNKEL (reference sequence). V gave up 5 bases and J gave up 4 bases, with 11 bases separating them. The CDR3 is CASSSDSPYGYTF. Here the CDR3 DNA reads TGTGCCAGCAGCTCGGACAGCCCCTATGGCTACACCTTC.

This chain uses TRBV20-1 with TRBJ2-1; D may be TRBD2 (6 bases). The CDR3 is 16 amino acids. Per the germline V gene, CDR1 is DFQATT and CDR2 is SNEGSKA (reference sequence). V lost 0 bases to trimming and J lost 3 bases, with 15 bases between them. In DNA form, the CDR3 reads TGCAGTGCTAGAGATAGCGGCCCAGAGGGCTACAATGAGCAGTTCTTC. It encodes CSARDSGPEGYNEQFF.

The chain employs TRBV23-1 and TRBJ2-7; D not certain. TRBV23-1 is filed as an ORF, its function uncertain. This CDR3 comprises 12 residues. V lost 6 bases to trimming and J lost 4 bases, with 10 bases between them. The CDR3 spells CASSPSNYEQYV. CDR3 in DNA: TGCGCCAGCAGCCCATCTAATTACGAGCAGTACGTC.

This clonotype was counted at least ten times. The CDR3 here is CATQTGTANTGELFF. In DNA form, the CDR3 reads TGTGCCACCCAAACCGGGACAGCGAACACCGGGGAGCTGTTTTTT. The chain uses TRBV24-1 and TRBJ2-2, with TRBD1 matching 7 bases. V shed 9 bases and J 0 bases; nucleotides not matched to a gene: 6. CDR3 length equals 15 residues. From germline, CDR1 is KGHDR and CDR2 SFDVKD.

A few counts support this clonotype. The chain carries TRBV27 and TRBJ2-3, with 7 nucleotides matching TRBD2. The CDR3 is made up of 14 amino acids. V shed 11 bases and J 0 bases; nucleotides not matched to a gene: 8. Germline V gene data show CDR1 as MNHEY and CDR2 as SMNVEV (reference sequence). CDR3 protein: CAPQRGDSTDTQYF. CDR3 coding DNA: TGTGCCCCCCAACGGGGGGATAGCACAGATACGCAGTATTTT.